The clone carrying this TCR beta chain was counted ten times or more. The record originates from a study of T cells in Graves' hyperthyroidism and ophthalmopathy. Study details: At initial diagnosis, before any treatment had begun, peripheral blood was obtained.

This CDR3 spans 12 amino acids. Germline loops: CDR1 GTSNPN, CDR2 SVGIG (reference sequence). The germline V and J ends were trimmed by 0 bases and 8 bases, with 10 bases remaining between them. RNA transcripts yielded amplified TCR beta CDR3 regions. RT-PCR in the first round (using the HTBI primer set) targeted the TCR CDR3. TCRdb re-derived calls from the multiplex PCR reads in MiXCR, one entry per CDR3 protein. The data show 600,000 to 650,000 distinct CDR3 sequences, 20% to 25% seen once. Sample: blood. The V gene is TRBV30, the J gene TRBJ1-2; no definite D call. The receptor was derived from a man aged 30 to 45 with Graves' ophthalmopathy. The DNA for the CDR3 is TGTGCCTGGAGTGTCGGCGGGGAAGGCTACACCTTC. Protein: CAWSVGGEGYTF.